One sample yielded the 14 T cell receptor beta chains listed below, sequenced in a study of cytomegalovirus exposure and HLA in healthy donors. PCR was performed using 60 Vbeta and 13 Jbeta primers. The method was immunoSEQ multiplex PCR; TCRdb's version includes in-frame clones alone and lacks a portion of them. Its table lists about 40,000 clones. Sequenced material: PBMCs. The receptors were gathered from a woman in her thirties in good health and CMV-seronegative.

The CDR3 here is CSIRGVLANTGELFF. In nucleotides, the CDR3 is TGCAGCATTCGGGGTGTTTTGGCGAACACCGGGGAGCTGTTTTTT. This chain links TRBV29-1 with TRBJ2-2; maybe TRBD2 (5 bases). The germline V gene has CDR1 SQVTM and CDR2 ANQGSEA. V was clipped by 8 bases and J by 0 bases, with 16 bases between them. CDR3 length: 15 residues.

The genes are TRBV5-4 and TRBJ1-5, with D hard to call. The length of the CDR3 is 14 residues. Germline CDR1 is SGHNT and CDR2 is YYREEE (reference sequence). Trimming left V 3 bases short and J 2 bases short, with 9 bases between. CDR3 DNA sequence: TGTGCCAGCAGCTCAGATCAGGGCAATCAGCCCCAGCATTTT. It specifies CASSSDQGNQPQHF.

CDR3 bases: TGTGCCAGTGGAGAGTTCGGAAACACCATATATTTT. Encoded protein: CASGEFGNTIYF. The chain combines TRBV19 with TRBJ1-3; no clear D. Germline CDR1 is LNHDA and CDR2 is SQIVND (reference sequence). V was cut by 8 bases and J by 4 bases, with 9 bases left in between. CDR3 length: 12 residues.

This chain joins TRBV11-2 and TRBJ2-1, with TRBD2 identical over 9 bases. From germline, CDR1 is SGHAT and CDR2 FQNNGV. Trimming at V came to 2 bases and at J to 6 bases, leaving 5 bases not matched to a gene. CDR3 size: 15 residues. CDR3 bases: TGTGCCAGCAGCTTAACGGGACTAGCTGTCAATGAGCAGTTCTTC. This encodes CASSLTGLAVNEQFF.

V and J are TRBV7-8 and TRBJ2-1; perhaps TRBD1 as D (5 bases). Germline CDR1 SGHVS, CDR2 FQNEAQ. The CDR3 is made up of 14 amino acids. Trimming shortened V by 5 bases and J by 5 bases, and 13 bases separated the two germline ends. The CDR3 reads CASSRAGPDNEQFF. The DNA of the CDR3 is TGTGCCAGCAGCAGGGCAGGGCCCGACAATGAGCAGTTCTTC.

The V gene is TRBV6-1, the J gene TRBJ2-1; a weak D match, TRBD2 (6 bases). The CDR3 is 15 residues long. V was cut by 3 bases and J by 7 bases, with 16 bases left in between. Germline V gene lookup returns CDR1 MNHNS and CDR2 SASEGT. This chain's CDR3 is CASSDATGTFNEQFF. The DNA for the CDR3 is TGTGCCAGCAGTGATGCGACCGGGACTTTTAATGAGCAGTTCTTC.

The CDR3 loop reads CASSESSGSYNEQFF. CDR3 coding DNA: TGCGCCAGCAGTGAGTCTAGCGGGTCCTACAATGAGCAGTTCTTC. The chain combines TRBV10-1 with TRBJ2-1; 7 positions match TRBD2. The CDR3 runs 15 residues. The V and J ends lost 0 bases and 1 base, in that order; junction bases with no gene match: 0. Germline CDR1 WNHNN, CDR2 SYGVQD (reference sequence).

The chain is built from TRBV4-2 and TRBJ2-1, with no clear D. Germline loops: CDR1 LGHNA, CDR2 YNFKEQ. Deletions cut 0 bases from V and 10 bases from J, with 7 bases between. The CDR3 totals 12 residues. The CDR3 reads CASSQEGPEQFF. The CDR3, as DNA: TGTGCCAGCAGCCAAGAGGGCCCAGAGCAGTTCTTC.

The V gene is TRBV2, the J gene TRBJ2-2, with D perhaps TRBD1 (5 bases). Germline V gene lookup returns CDR1 SNHLY and CDR2 FYNNEI. The CDR3 totals 16 residues. Trimming took 5 bases from V and 7 from J, leaving 20 bases between them. The CDR3 DNA reads TGTGCCAGCAGTCTCTACATCCCAGGGAAAGGCGGGGAGCTGTTTTTT. Its protein is CASSLYIPGKGGELFF.

The CDR3: CASSRWTGDSNQPQHF. CDR3 in DNA: TGTGCCAGCAGCCGCTGGACAGGAGATAGCAATCAGCCCCAGCATTTT. The chain employs TRBV14 and TRBJ1-5, with 7 bases aligning to TRBD1. V shed 4 bases and J 0 bases; nucleotides not matched to a gene: 6. Looked up from germline, CDR1 is SGHDN and CDR2 is FVKESK. The CDR3 has 16 amino acids.

The chain has TRBV7-9 and TRBJ2-1, with 13 bases that match TRBD2. Germline CDR1 SEHNR, CDR2 FQNEAQ (reference sequence). This CDR3 has 19 amino acids. V shed 5 bases, J shed 3 bases, and the junction held 13 bases outside the gene matches. CDR3 amino acids: CASSPQRTSGGSLYNEQFF. CDR3 DNA sequence: TGTGCCAGCAGCCCTCAACGGACTAGCGGGGGTAGCCTCTACAATGAGCAGTTCTTC.

V usage is TRBV6-1 and J usage is TRBJ1-4; 8 nucleotides align to TRBD1. Germline CDR1 MNHNS, CDR2 SASEGT. CDR3 length equals 17 residues. V dropped 4 bases and J dropped 3; count of bases not matched to a gene: 10. CDR3 nucleotides: TGTGCCAGCAGTGGCCTTTCGGACAGGGCGTCTAATGAAAAACTGTTTTTT. The encoded protein is CASSGLSDRASNEKLFF.

The chain links TRBV2 to TRBJ2-7; D uncertain. From germline, CDR1 is SNHLY and CDR2 FYNNEI. The length of the CDR3 is 13 residues. Trimming took off 10 bases at V and 2 bases at J, with 15 bases between the two ends. This CDR3 reads CATLLGRAYEQYF. The CDR3 coding sequence is TGTGCCACCCTCTTGGGCAGAGCCTACGAGCAGTACTTC. Full variable domain (outside the CDR3, taken from reference TRBV2 and TRBJ2-7): EPEVTQTPSHQVTQMGQEVILRCVPISNHLYFYWYRQILGQKVEFLVSFYNNEISEKSEIFDDQFSVERPDGSNFTLKIRSTKLEDSAMYFCATLLGRAYEQYFGPGTRLTVT.

This chain links TRBV5-8 with TRBJ2-7, with TRBD1 as a possible D gene (6 bases). Germline V gene data show CDR1 as SGHTS and CDR2 as YDEGEE. The CDR3 extends over 15 amino acids. The germline V and J ends were trimmed by 4 bases and 0 bases, with 14 bases remaining between them. This CDR3 reads CASSPQGLPSYEQYF. CDR3 nucleotides: TGTGCCAGCAGCCCGCAGGGGCTCCCCTCCTACGAGCAGTACTTC. The full variable domain, with the rest looked up from reference TRBV5-8 and TRBJ2-7, is EAGVTQSPTHLIKTRGQQATLRCSPISGHTSVYWYQQALGLGLQFLLWYDEGEERNRGNFPPRFSGRQFPNYSSELNVNALELEDSALYLCASSPQGLPSYEQYFGPGTRLTVT.